The 2 T cell receptor beta chains below all came from one sample that was sequenced in a study of T cell changes during pregnancy in multiple sclerosis. The protocol was immunoSEQ multiplex PCR, while the TCRdb copy is restricted to in-frame clones and leaves out a portion. The sample holds about 40,000 clones, approximately 92% seen once. Sequenced material: CD4+ T cells from peripheral blood mononuclear cells, taken in the third trimester of pregnancy. The receptors here all came from a female donor with multiple sclerosis, enrolled in a pregnancy study.

The chain joins TRBV6-1 to TRBJ2-7; D is ambiguous. The CDR3 sequence is 13 residues long. Germline V gene data show CDR1 as MNHNS and CDR2 as SASEGT. The V end lost 1 base, the J end lost 4 bases, and 8 bases lay between the germline ends. The CDR3 reads CASSEDFRYEQYF. CDR3 DNA sequence: TGTGCCAGCAGTGAAGACTTTCGATACGAGCAGTACTTC.

This rearrangement joins TRBV5-6 to TRBJ2-1; 10 bases map to TRBD2. CDR1 and CDR2 from the germline V gene are SGHDT and YYEEEE. After removal of 3 bases from V and 5 bases from J, the junction contained 8 bases not matched to a gene. The CDR3 spans 16 residues. The CDR3 protein is CASSYQPGLANNEQFF. CDR3 in DNA: TGTGCCAGCAGCTACCAACCGGGACTAGCGAACAATGAGCAGTTCTTC.